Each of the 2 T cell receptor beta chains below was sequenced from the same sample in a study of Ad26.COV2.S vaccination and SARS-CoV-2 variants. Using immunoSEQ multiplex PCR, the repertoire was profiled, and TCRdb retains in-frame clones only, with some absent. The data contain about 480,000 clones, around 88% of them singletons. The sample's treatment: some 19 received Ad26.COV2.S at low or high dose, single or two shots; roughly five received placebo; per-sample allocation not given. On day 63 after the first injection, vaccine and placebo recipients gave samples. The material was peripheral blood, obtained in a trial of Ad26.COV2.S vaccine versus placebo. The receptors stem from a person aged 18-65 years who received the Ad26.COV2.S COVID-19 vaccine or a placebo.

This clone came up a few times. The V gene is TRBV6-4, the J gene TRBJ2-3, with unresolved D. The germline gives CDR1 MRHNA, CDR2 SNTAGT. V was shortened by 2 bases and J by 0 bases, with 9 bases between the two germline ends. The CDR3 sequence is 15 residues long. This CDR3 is CASSDGGASTDTQYF. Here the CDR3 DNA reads TGTGCCAGCAGTGACGGCGGAGCCAGCACAGATACGCAGTATTTT.

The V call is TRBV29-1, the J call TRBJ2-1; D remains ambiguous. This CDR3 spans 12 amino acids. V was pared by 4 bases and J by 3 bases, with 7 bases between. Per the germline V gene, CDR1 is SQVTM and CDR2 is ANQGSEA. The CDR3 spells CSVGEVYNEQFF. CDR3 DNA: TGCAGCGTTGGTGAGGTCTACAATGAGCAGTTCTTC.